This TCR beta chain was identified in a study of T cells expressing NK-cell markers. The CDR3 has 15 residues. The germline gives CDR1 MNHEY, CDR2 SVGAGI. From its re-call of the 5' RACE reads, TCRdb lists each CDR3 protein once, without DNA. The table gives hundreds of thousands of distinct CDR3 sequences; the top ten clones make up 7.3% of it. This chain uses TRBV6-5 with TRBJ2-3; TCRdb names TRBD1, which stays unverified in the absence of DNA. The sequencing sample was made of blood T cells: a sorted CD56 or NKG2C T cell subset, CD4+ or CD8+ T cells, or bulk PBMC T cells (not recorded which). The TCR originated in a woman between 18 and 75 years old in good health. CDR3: CASSYTQGSTDTQYF.